This T cell receptor beta chain is drawn from a study of blood T cell repertoires in COVID-19. Study as a whole: Researchers got acute and convalescent COVID-19 samples from the United States, Italy and Spain. In each case, the material was cDNA or gDNA derived from T cells, B-cell-depleted T cells, or PBMCs.

Clones were sequenced by immunoSEQ multiplex PCR, and TCRdb holds only the in-frame ones, with some missing. This repertoire shows 90,000 or so clones, around 88% found once; its top ten account for about 7.2%. The V end lost 8 bases, the J end lost 0 bases, and 13 bases lay between the germline ends. The CDR3 covers 14 residues. Per the germline V gene, CDR1 is LNHDA and CDR2 is SQIVND (reference sequence). Sequenced sample: peripheral blood. The chain joins TRBV19 to TRBJ1-1, with D unclear. The clonotype was recovered from a man aged 55 to 70 with acute or convalescent COVID-19. CDR3 DNA: TGTGCCAGTTCCCTTGGGCAGTTGAACACTGAAGCTTTCTTT. Its protein product is CASSLGQLNTEAFF.